The sequence of this T cell receptor beta chain was determined in a study of OX40 agonist ivuxolimab in advanced cancers. Study context: The patients received agonistic anti-OX40 (CD134) antibody ivuxolimab. 30% to 40% of patients had received prior checkpoint inhibitor therapy. Points from the study as a whole: More expanded clones were found, on average, in CD8+ than in CD4+ T cells.

The CDR3 has 14 residues. V gave up 8 bases and J gave up 5 bases; unmatched junction bases: 8. Germline CDR1 and CDR2: SQVTM and ANQGSEA. Worth noting for this clone: Antigen: not known.

Patients with a history of autoimmune disease or on systemic immunosuppression were excluded. The method was immunoSEQ multiplex PCR; TCRdb's version includes in-frame clones alone and lacks a portion of them. The sample shows approximately 71,000 clones, roughly 89% of them seen only once. The chain recombines TRBV29-1 with TRBJ2-3; 12 nucleotides align to TRBD2. This clonotype originated in an adult with an advanced solid tumor such as melanoma, head and neck, liver or kidney cancer. The sequences come from CD4+ or CD8+ T cells sorted from blood, collected in a trial of the OX40 agonist ivuxolimab. Written as DNA, the CDR3 is TGCAGCTCCCTGACTAGCGGGGGTGTAGATACGCAGTATTTT. This encodes CSSLTSGGVDTQYF.